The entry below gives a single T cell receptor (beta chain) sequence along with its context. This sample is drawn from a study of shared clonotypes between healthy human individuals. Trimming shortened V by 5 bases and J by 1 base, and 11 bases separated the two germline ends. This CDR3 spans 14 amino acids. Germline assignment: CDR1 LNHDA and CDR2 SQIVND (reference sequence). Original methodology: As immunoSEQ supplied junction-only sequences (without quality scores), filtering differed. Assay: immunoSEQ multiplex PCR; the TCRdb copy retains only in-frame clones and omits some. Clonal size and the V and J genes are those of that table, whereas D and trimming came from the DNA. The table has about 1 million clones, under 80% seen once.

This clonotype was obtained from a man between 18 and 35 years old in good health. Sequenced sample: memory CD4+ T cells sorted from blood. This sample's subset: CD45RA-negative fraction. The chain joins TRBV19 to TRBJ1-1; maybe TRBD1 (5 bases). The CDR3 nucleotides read TGTGCCAGTAGTGGGGGGAAGGCGAACACTGAAGCTTTCTTT. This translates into CASSGGKANTEAFF.